Sequencing of this TCR beta chain was carried out in a study of blood T cell repertoires in COVID-19. This clone was found once. Per the study methods: The authors estimated nucleated cell counts from reference gene primer amplification. Generated by immunoSEQ multiplex PCR, the TCRdb table keeps only in-frame clones and is missing some. V and J calls and clone size are those listed in that table; D and trimming were worked out from the DNA. Among 250,000 to 300,000 clones listed, more than 85% were seen once. The CDR3 is 12 amino acids. Trimming removed 8 bases at V and 1 base at J, with 8 bases between. Germline V gene lookup returns CDR1 LNHDA and CDR2 SQIVND (reference sequence).

The specimen sequenced was peripheral blood. This chain joins TRBV19 and TRBJ1-1; D perhaps matches TRBD1 (5 bases). The clonotype was recovered from a man between 18 and 35 years old with active or convalescent COVID-19. The CDR3 reads CASSRGNTEAFF. The CDR3 DNA reads TGTGCCAGTTCAAGGGGGAACACTGAAGCTTTCTTT.